This passage covers 8 T cell receptor beta chains from one sample sequenced in a study of cytomegalovirus exposure and HLA in healthy donors (dated by TCRdb to about 2017). Libraries were built with the immunoSEQ multiplex PCR assay. The multiplex PCR relied on a mix of 60 forward primers for TCR Vbeta segments and 13 reverse primers for TCR Jbeta segments. TCRdb provides this immuneACCESS table in a form limited to in-frame rearrangements. Some clones are lacking; in checked studies, under half of them reflect an unresolved V gene, and why the rest are absent is not known. The sample records about 160,000 clones, around 80% of which are singletons. In total, the top ten clones hold about 0.8% of the sample. The sequencing sample was made of PBMCs. Receptor source: a female donor in good health and CMV-seronegative.

The chain combines TRBV29-1 with TRBJ2-3; 14 positions agree with TRBD2. Germline V CDR1 and CDR2: SQVTM, ANQGSEA. The CDR3 sequence is 15 residues long. Trimming took 4 bases from V and 3 from J; bases not matched to a gene: 3. Here the CDR3 DNA reads TGCAGCGTTGCGACTAGCGGGGGGGCAACAGATACGCAGTATTTT. Residues: CSVATSGGATDTQYF.

The rearrangement links TRBV6-6 to TRBJ1-4; D unresolved. Germline lookup yields CDR1 MNHNY and CDR2 SVGAGI (reference sequence). V gave up 6 bases and J gave up 8 bases, with 10 bases separating them. The CDR3 spans 12 residues. The CDR3 loop is CASSPEGEKLFF. CDR3 coding DNA: TGTGCCAGCAGCCCAGAGGGCGAAAAACTGTTTTTT.

The chain employs TRBV5-4 and TRBJ1-6; TRBD1 is a possible D gene (6 bases). The V end was cut by 0 bases, the J end by 0 bases, with 16 bases between. CDR3 size: 19 residues. The germline gives CDR1 SGHNT, CDR2 YYREEE (reference sequence). The CDR3 here is CASSLALRTDYSYNSPLHF. The CDR3 DNA sequence: TGTGCCAGCAGCTTGGCCTTAAGGACAGATTACTCCTATAATTCACCCCTCCACTTT.

V gene TRBV5-1 combines with J gene TRBJ1-1; maybe TRBD1 (5 bases). Trimming stripped 2 bases from V and 5 bases from J, with 19 bases between. Germline-derived CDR1 and CDR2 are SGHRS and YFSETQ. The CDR3 consists of 16 residues. The CDR3, as DNA: TGCGCCAGCAGCTTTGAGGGACGGGGGAGGGGAACTGAAGCTTTCTTT. It codes for CASSFEGRGRGTEAFF.

The chain combines TRBV4-2 with TRBJ1-4, with TRBD1 matching 8 bases. The CDR3 is made up of 16 amino acids. The V gene's germline CDR1 is LGHNA and CDR2 YNFKEQ. Trimming took 0 bases from V and 8 from J; bases not matched to a gene: 8. CDR3 nucleotides: TGTGCCAGCAGCCAAGAACCTGGACAGGGCCGCGAAAAACTGTTTTTT. Its translation is CASSQEPGQGREKLFF.

This rearrangement joins TRBV7-9 to TRBJ2-7; tentative D call: TRBD1 (6 bases). The CDR3 runs to 15 residues. Trimming took 3 bases from V and 6 from J, leaving 18 bases between them. Germline V gene data show CDR1 as SEHNR and CDR2 as FQNEAQ (reference sequence). CDR3 in amino acids: CASSFSGQRLVEQYF. The CDR3, as DNA: TGTGCCAGCAGCTTTTCCGGACAGCGGCTCGTCGAGCAGTACTTC. Variable domain in full (rest from reference TRBV7-9 and TRBJ2-7): DTGVSQNPRHKITKRGQNVTFRCDPISEHNRLYWYRQTLGQGPEFLTYFQNEAQLEKSRLLSDRFSAERPKGSFSTLEIQRTEQGDSAMYLCASSFSGQRLVEQYFGPGTRLTVT.

The chain combines TRBV19 with TRBJ2-5, with 7 bases that match TRBD2. J was trimmed by 5 bases and V by 5 bases; bases with no gene match: 8. The germline V gene encodes CDR1 LNHDA and CDR2 SQIVND (reference sequence). The CDR3 totals 14 residues. The CDR3 protein is CASSDQRGRETQYF. CDR3 nucleotides: TGTGCCAGTAGTGACCAGCGGGGCAGGGAGACCCAGTACTTC.

The V call is TRBV6-5, the J call TRBJ2-3; TRBD1 aligns across 8 bases. The V gene end was trimmed by 3 bases and the J gene end by 1 base; junction bases not matched to a gene: 6. Germline loops: CDR1 MNHEY, CDR2 SVGAGI. This CDR3 spans 16 amino acids. For the CDR3, the DNA is TGTGCCAGCAGTTATGCAGGGGGCCGAGGCACAGATACGCAGTATTTT. Translated, it gives CASSYAGGRGTDTQYF.